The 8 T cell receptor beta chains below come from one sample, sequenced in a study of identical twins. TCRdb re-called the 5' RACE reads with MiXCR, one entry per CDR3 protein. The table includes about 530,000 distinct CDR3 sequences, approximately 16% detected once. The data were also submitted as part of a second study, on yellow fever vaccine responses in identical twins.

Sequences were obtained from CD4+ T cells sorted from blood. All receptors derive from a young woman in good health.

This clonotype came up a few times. The CDR3 is CAIRGSGQGHANEQFF. The CDR3 bases are TGTGCCATCAGGGGGTCTGGACAGGGGCACGCCAATGAGCAGTTCTTC. The rearrangement links TRBV10-3 to TRBJ2-1, with 9 nucleotides matching TRBD1. The CDR3 is made up of 16 amino acids. V shed 6 bases and J 6 bases; nucleotides not matched to a gene: 12. The germline gives CDR1 ENHRY, CDR2 SYGVKD.

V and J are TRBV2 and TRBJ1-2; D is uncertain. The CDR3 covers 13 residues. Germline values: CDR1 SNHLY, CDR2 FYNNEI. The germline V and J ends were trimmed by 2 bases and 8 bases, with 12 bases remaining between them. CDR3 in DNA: TGTGCCAGCAGTGAACGGCCCCAACAGGGCTACACCTTC. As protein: CASSERPQQGYTF.

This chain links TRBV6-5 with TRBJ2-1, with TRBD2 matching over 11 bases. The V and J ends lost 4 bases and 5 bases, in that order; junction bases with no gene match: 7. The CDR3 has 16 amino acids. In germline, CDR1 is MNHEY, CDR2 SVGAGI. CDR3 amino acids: CASSSNWGLADNEQFF. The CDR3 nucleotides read TGTGCCAGCAGTTCCAACTGGGGACTAGCGGACAATGAGCAGTTCTTC.

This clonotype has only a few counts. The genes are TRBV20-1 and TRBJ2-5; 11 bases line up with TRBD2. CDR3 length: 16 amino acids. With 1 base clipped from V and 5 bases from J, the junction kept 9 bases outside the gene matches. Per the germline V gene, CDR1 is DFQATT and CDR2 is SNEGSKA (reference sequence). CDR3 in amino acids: CSARAPLAGVWETQYF. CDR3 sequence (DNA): TGCAGTGCTAGAGCCCCACTAGCGGGAGTGTGGGAGACCCAGTACTTC.

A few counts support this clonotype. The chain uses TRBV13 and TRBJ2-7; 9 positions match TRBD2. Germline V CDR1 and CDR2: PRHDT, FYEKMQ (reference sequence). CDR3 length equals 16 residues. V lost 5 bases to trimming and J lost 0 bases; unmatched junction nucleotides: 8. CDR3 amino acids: CASSPTAGGPSYEQYF. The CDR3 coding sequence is TGTGCCAGCAGCCCAACCGCGGGAGGGCCCTCCTACGAGCAGTACTTC.

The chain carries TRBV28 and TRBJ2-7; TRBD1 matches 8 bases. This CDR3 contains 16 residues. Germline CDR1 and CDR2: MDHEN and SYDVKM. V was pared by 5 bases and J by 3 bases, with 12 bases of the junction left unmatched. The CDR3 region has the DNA TGTGCCAGCAGTATAGGAACCGGACAGGGCAACTACGAGCAGTACTTC. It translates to CASSIGTGQGNYEQYF. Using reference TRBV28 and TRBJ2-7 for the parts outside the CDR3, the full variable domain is DVKVTQSSRYLVKRTGEKVFLECVQDMDHENMFWYRQDPGLGLRLIYFSYDVKMKEKGDIPEGYSVSREKKERFSLILESASTNQTSMYLCASSIGTGQGNYEQYFGPGTRLTVT.

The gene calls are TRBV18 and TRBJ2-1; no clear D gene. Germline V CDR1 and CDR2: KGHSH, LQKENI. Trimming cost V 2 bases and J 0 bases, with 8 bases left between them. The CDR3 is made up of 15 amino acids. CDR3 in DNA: TGTGCCAGCTCACCAGCCATTGGCTCCTACAATGAGCAGTTCTTC. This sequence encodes CASSPAIGSYNEQFF. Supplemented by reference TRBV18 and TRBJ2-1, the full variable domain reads NAGVMQNPRHLVRRRGQEARLRCSPMKGHSHVYWYRQLPEEGLKFMVYLQKENIIDESGMPKERFSAEFPKEGPSILRIQQVVRGDSAAYFCASSPAIGSYNEQFFGPGTRLTVL.

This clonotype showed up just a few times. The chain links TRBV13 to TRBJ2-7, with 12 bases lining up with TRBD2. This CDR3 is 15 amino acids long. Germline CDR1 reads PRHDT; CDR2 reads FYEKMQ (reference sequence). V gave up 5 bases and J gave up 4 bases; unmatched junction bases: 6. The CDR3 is CASSALAGGFYEQYF. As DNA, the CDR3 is TGTGCCAGCAGCGCCCTAGCGGGAGGGTTTTACGAGCAGTACTTC.